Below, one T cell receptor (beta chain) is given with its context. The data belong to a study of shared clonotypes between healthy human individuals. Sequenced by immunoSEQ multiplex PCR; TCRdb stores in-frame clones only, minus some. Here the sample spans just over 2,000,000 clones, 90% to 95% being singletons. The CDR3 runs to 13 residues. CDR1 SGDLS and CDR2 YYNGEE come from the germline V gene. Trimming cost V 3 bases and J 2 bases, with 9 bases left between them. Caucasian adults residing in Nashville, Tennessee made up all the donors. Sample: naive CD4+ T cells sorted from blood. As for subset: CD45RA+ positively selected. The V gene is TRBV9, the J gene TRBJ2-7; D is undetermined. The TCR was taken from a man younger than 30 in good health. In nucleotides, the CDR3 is TGTGCCAGCAGCGCCGGCGGCGCCTACGAGCAGTACTTC. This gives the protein CASSAGGAYEQYF.